Listed below are T cell receptor beta chains from one sample, sequenced in a study of T cells in Graves' hyperthyroidism and ophthalmopathy. In TCRdb, the multiplex PCR reads were re-called with MiXCR into one record per CDR3 protein. Altogether over 650,000 distinct CDR3 sequences are present, roughly 45% being singletons, with the ten largest covering roughly 7.2%. The sequenced material came from peripheral blood or thyroid tissue (not recorded which). These receptors came from an adult man with Graves' disease, either hyperthyroidism or ophthalmopathy (not recorded which). CDR3s include the opening cysteine and the closing phenylalanine or tryptophan.

CDR3aa,v_gene
CASSAREATNTEAFF,TRBV25-1
CSAATGGGGQYF,TRBV20-1
CASSQGGVGRTEAFF,TRBV5-1
CASSERRSQETQHF,TRBV5-1
CASAGTGGSPLHF,TRBV24-1
CASSYASGGVGTGELFF,TRBV6-5
CSARGGLGDRGQETQYF,TRBV20-1
CASSIDGGMDGYTF,TRBV19
CASSMGQEANYGYTF,TRBV19
CASSPRDSTGEDYTF,TRBV9
CASSLDGQYTEAFF,TRBV7-2
CSVVQGGGTEAFF,TRBV29-1
CASSWAYTEAFF,TRBV12-3/TRBV12-4
CASSIQPGTRETQYF,TRBV5-1
CASSSKTDILNTEAFF,TRBV7-6
CAISGVERDYEQYF,TRBV10-3
CASSFRDRGGTEAFF,TRBV13
CASSLDVPGAEQYF,TRBV7-2
CASSDPDGDSQETQYF,TRBV5-1
CAISEQKPLAGGLNTEAFF,TRBV10-3